The clone carrying this TCR beta chain was seen repeatedly, ten times or more. Its specificity is unknown. The data were obtained in a study of T-cell reconstitution after alpha-beta-depleted transplantation in children. The CDR3 covers 18 residues. With 1 base removed from V and 1 base from J, the gap between germline ends came to 22 bases. Germline assignment: CDR1 SQVTM and CDR2 ANQGSEA. Study results and limitations: Approximately two months post-transplant, alpha-beta T cells reportedly originated from several hundred expanded graft clones. The main origin of T-cell counts and diversity one year after transplant was newly produced T cells.

Using unique molecular identifiers, the investigators prepared the TCRbeta library. In TCRdb, the PCR reads were re-called with MiXCR into one record per CDR3 protein. The sample includes about 200,000 distinct CDR3 sequences, 5% to 7.5% seen only once; the top ten take under 6%. V gene TRBV29-1 combines with J gene TRBJ2-5, with D possibly being TRBD1 (5 bases). The sequencing used PBMCs, collected before TCRalphabeta/CD19-depleted stem cell transplant. This clonotype was sampled from a girl under three years old with combined immunodeficiency, due to receive a stem cell transplant. Here the CDR3 reads CSVEVRSLQGSPQETQYF. The CDR3 DNA reads as TGCAGCGTTGAAGTACGAAGTTTGCAGGGATCTCCCCAAGAGACCCAGTACTTC.